A single T cell receptor (beta chain) is shown here with its context. Only in-frame clones appear in the TCRdb table, and some are missing; sequencing was by immunoSEQ multiplex PCR. The repertoire holds 95,000 to 150,000 clones, with around 92% as singletons. The data stem from a study of T cell responses to AZD1222 COVID-19 vaccine. The sequence was obtained from an adult in good health. Sequenced here: peripheral blood, sampled on day 0 of AZD1222 vaccination.

In DNA form, the CDR3 reads TGTGCCAGTAACCCCTCGCAGGCTAGCAATCAGCCCCAGCATTTT. Encoded protein: CASNPSQASNQPQHF. The V call is TRBV19, the J call TRBJ1-5; D is undetermined. V was shortened by 7 bases and J by 0 bases, with 13 bases between the two germline ends. CDR1 and CDR2 (germline): LNHDA, SQIVND (reference sequence). CDR3 length equals 15 residues.